These 10 T cell receptor beta chains were all obtained from the same sample, sequenced in a study of blood T cell repertoires in COVID-19. The table came from immunoSEQ multiplex PCR; TCRdb's copy has only in-frame clones and leaves some out. The sample has about 200,000 clones; roughly nine tenths are singletons. Sequencing was done on a sample of PBMCs or T cells enriched from blood (not recorded which). Every receptor here comes from a woman in her twenties or thirties with acute COVID-19.

The chain combines TRBV15 with TRBJ1-5; 11 bases are a match to TRBD1. This CDR3 comprises 15 residues. CDR1 is LNHNV and CDR2 is YYDKDF in the germline V gene (reference sequence). The V and J ends lost 1 base and 7 bases, in that order; junction bases with no gene match: 3. The CDR3 is CATSRAWDRGQPQHF. In DNA form, the CDR3 reads TGTGCCACCAGCAGAGCGTGGGACAGGGGGCAGCCCCAGCATTTT.

The rearrangement links TRBV19 to TRBJ1-2; no clear D. Germline V gene lookup returns CDR1 LNHDA and CDR2 SQIVND (reference sequence). There are 16 residues in the CDR3. V lost 1 base, J lost 1 base, and 13 bases lay in between. The CDR3 DNA is TGTGCCAGTAGTATAGGGTCTGGGCCCCGTAACTATGGCTACACCTTC. The encoded protein is CASSIGSGPRNYGYTF. Based on the CDR3 plus reference TRBV19 and TRBJ1-2, the full variable domain is DGGITQSPKYLFRKEGQNVTLSCEQNLNHDAMYWYRQDPGQGLRLIYYSQIVNDFQKGDIAEGYSVSREKKESFPLTVTSAQKNPTAFYLCASSIGSGPRNYGYTFGSGTRLTVV.

The chain joins TRBV18 to TRBJ2-7; the match to TRBD1 covers 9 bases. Losses at the gene ends were 2 bases for V and 1 base for J; bases not matched to a gene: 12. The germline V gene encodes CDR1 KGHSH and CDR2 LQKENI. The CDR3 extends over 18 amino acids. The CDR3 bases are TGTGCCAGCTCACCAAAGGGAGTGACAGGGGGTAAGTCCTACGAGCAGTACTTC. Protein: CASSPKGVTGGKSYEQYF.

This chain connects TRBV7-2 to TRBJ2-5; possibly TRBD1 for D (5 bases). V was pared by 5 bases and J by 2 bases, with 12 bases between. Germline CDR1 and CDR2: SGHTA and FQGNSA. This CDR3 is 14 amino acids long. The CDR3 sequence: CASSTRPGQETQYF. As DNA, the CDR3 is TGTGCCAGCAGCACACGTCCAGGGCAAGAGACCCAGTACTTC.

This chain connects TRBV6-5 to TRBJ1-1, with a weak D call TRBD1 (6 bases). The V end lost 4 bases, the J end lost 5 bases, and 20 bases lay between the germline ends. CDR3 length: 16 amino acids. In germline, CDR1 is MNHEY, CDR2 SVGAGI. CDR3 in amino acids: CASSSRGGRWGTEAFF. The DNA of the CDR3 is TGTGCCAGCAGTTCACGGGGGGGGCGCTGGGGAACTGAAGCTTTCTTT.

This chain joins TRBV19 and TRBJ1-6; 7 bases match TRBD1. Germline V gene sequence: CDR1 LNHDA, CDR2 SQIVND (reference sequence). The V segment lost 5 bases and the J segment 9 bases; nucleotides outside the gene matches: 13. The CDR3 is made up of 16 amino acids. As DNA, the CDR3 is TGTGCCAGTAGTGACATCGGGACAGTTTTGGGTTCACCCCTCCACTTT. Translating gives CASSDIGTVLGSPLHF.

J is TRBJ2-5 and V is TRBV4-1; 12 nucleotides agree with TRBD2. After removal of 4 bases from V and 5 bases from J, the junction contained 5 bases not matched to a gene. CDR3 length: 15 amino acids. Looked up from germline, CDR1 is MGHRA and CDR2 is YSYEKL. The CDR3 DNA sequence: TGCGCCAGCAGCCTGACTAGCGGGGGCCCGGAGACCCAGTACTTC. Translating gives CASSLTSGGPETQYF.

The chain uses TRBV7-2 and TRBJ1-3, with TRBD1 as a possible D gene (6 bases). Deletions cut 3 bases from V and 7 bases from J, with 13 bases between. Germline V gene lookup returns CDR1 SGHTA and CDR2 FQGNSA. This CDR3 is 14 amino acids long. For the CDR3, the DNA is TGTGCCAGCAGCTTGGAGATACAGGGCAACACCATATATTTT. Amino acids: CASSLEIQGNTIYF. Based on the CDR3 plus reference TRBV7-2 and TRBJ1-3, the full variable domain is GAGVSQSPSNKVTEKGKDVELRCDPISGHTALYWYRQSLGQGLEFLIYFQGNSAPDKSGLPSDRFSAERTGGSVSTLTIQRTQQEDSAVYLCASSLEIQGNTIYFGEGSWLTVV.

In this sample, this clone turned up a few times. The V and J genes are TRBV7-9 and TRBJ2-7, with D possibly being TRBD2 (5 bases). CDR3 length equals 15 residues. Trimming took 5 bases from V and 2 from J, leaving 16 bases between them. The V gene's germline CDR1 is SEHNR and CDR2 FQNEAQ (reference sequence). The CDR3 DNA follows: TGTGCCAGCAGCCCCGCGGAGGTGCCGACCTACGAGCAGTACTTC. This translates into CASSPAEVPTYEQYF.

This chain joins TRBV24-1 and TRBJ1-2; D unclear. The CDR3 loop spans 15 amino acids. V lost 4 bases, J lost 1 base, and 12 bases lay in between. Germline V gives CDR1 KGHDR, CDR2 SFDVKD. DNA of the CDR3: TGTGCCACCAGTGACCGGGCGGGGATTAACTATGGCTACACCTTC. Its translation is CATSDRAGINYGYTF.